Listed below are T cell receptor beta chains from one sample, sequenced in a study of memory CD4+ T cells and cytomegalovirus serostatus. Repertoires were generated with immunoSEQ multiplex PCR, while TCRdb's copy carries only in-frame clones and drops some. In the table there are 70,000 to 95,000 clones, less than 90% of which are singletons. The sample consisted of memory CD4+ T cells from blood. The receptors shown here come from an adult in good health and CMV-seronegative. Both conserved end residues are part of each CDR3. Fields, in order: CDR3 protein, CDR3 DNA, V gene, D gene, J gene, clone size. The D gene is left open where the match is weak. Size is stated for part of the rows, as once, few or many counts, or as a class when the clone is expanded.

cdr3_aa: CASSPLGQTPTNEKLFF
cdr3_nt: TGTGCCAGCTCACCGTTGGGACAGACACCAACTAATGAAAAACTGTTTTTT
v_call: TRBV18
d_call: TRBD1
j_call: TRBJ1-4
clone_size: .

cdr3_aa: CASSRRRDGYTF
cdr3_nt: TGTGCCAGCTCCCGGAGGAGGGACGGCTACACCTTC
v_call: TRBV28
d_call: .
j_call: TRBJ1-2
clone_size: .

cdr3_aa: CASSITQGTTGELFF
cdr3_nt: TGTGCCAGCAGCATTACACAGGGTACCACCGGGGAGCTGTTTTTT
v_call: TRBV9
d_call: .
j_call: TRBJ2-2
clone_size: .

cdr3_aa: CASSSPTAYEQYF
cdr3_nt: TGTGCCAGCAGCTCCCCGACGGCCTACGAGCAGTACTTC
v_call: TRBV7-2
d_call: .
j_call: TRBJ2-7
clone_size: .

cdr3_aa: CASSSDRQETQYF
cdr3_nt: TGTGCCAGCAGCTCGGACAGACAAGAGACCCAGTACTTC
v_call: TRBV11-2
d_call: .
j_call: TRBJ2-5
clone_size: .

cdr3_aa: CASKVQGGGKLFF
cdr3_nt: TGTGCCAGTAAGGTACAGGGGGGGGGAAAACTGTTTTTT
v_call: TRBV19
d_call: TRBD1
j_call: TRBJ1-4
clone_size: .

cdr3_aa: CASSSGGKETQYF
cdr3_nt: TGCGCCAGCAGCTCGGGGGGGAAAGAGACCCAGTACTTC
v_call: TRBV5-1
d_call: TRBD2
j_call: TRBJ2-5
clone_size: .

cdr3_aa: CASSIAETQYF
cdr3_nt: TGTGCCAGTAGTATAGCCGAGACCCAGTACTTC
v_call: TRBV19
d_call: .
j_call: TRBJ2-5
clone_size: .

cdr3_aa: CAWGSSYEQYF
cdr3_nt: TGTGCCTGGGGGAGCTCCTACGAGCAGTACTTC
v_call: TRBV30
d_call: .
j_call: TRBJ2-7
clone_size: once

cdr3_aa: CASSPGSGAALYGYTF
cdr3_nt: TGTGCCAGCAGTCCCGGCTCCGGGGCCGCTCTTTATGGCTACACCTTC
v_call: TRBV28
d_call: .
j_call: TRBJ1-2
clone_size: .

cdr3_aa: CASSEKSTGPNYGYTF
cdr3_nt: TGTGCCAGTAGTGAGAAGTCGACAGGGCCGAACTATGGCTACACCTTC
v_call: TRBV19
d_call: TRBD1
j_call: TRBJ1-2
clone_size: few

cdr3_aa: CASSLGGSREKLFF
cdr3_nt: TGTGCCAGCAGCTTGGGAGGGAGTCGGGAAAAACTGTTTTTT
v_call: TRBV5-5
d_call: .
j_call: TRBJ1-4
clone_size: .

cdr3_aa: CASSPQPRGQSFWQYF
cdr3_nt: TGTGCCAGCAGCCCCCAGCCCCGCGGACAGAGCTTTTGGCAGTACTTC
v_call: TRBV7-9
d_call: .
j_call: TRBJ2-7
clone_size: few

cdr3_aa: CASSRSRNVELNEKLFF
cdr3_nt: TGTGCCAGCAGCCGAAGCCGGAACGTCGAGCTTAATGAAAAACTGTTTTTT
v_call: TRBV7-2
d_call: .
j_call: TRBJ1-4
clone_size: .

cdr3_aa: CASSLDPGPQNTIYF
cdr3_nt: TGTGCCAGCAGCTTAGACCCAGGACCCCAAAACACCATATATTTT
v_call: TRBV7-2
d_call: .
j_call: TRBJ1-3
clone_size: .

cdr3_aa: CASSVEVGRGTYEQYF
cdr3_nt: TGTGCCAGCAGCGTGGAAGTGGGTCGTGGTACCTACGAGCAGTACTTC
v_call: TRBV9
d_call: .
j_call: TRBJ2-7
clone_size: .

cdr3_aa: CASSQTRILPYF
cdr3_nt: TGTGCCAGCAGCCAAACTAGGATTCTCCCGTATTTT
v_call: TRBV7-2
d_call: .
j_call: TRBJ2-3
clone_size: .

cdr3_aa: CATSTRVAGINTQYF
cdr3_nt: TGTGCCACCAGCACCCGGGTAGCGGGGATAAATACGCAGTATTTT
v_call: TRBV15
d_call: TRBD2
j_call: TRBJ2-3
clone_size: .